The clone carrying this T cell receptor beta chain was picked up a small number of times. The data belong to a study of cytomegalovirus exposure and HLA in healthy donors. The PCR was carried out with 60 Vbeta primers and 13 Jbeta primers. TCRdb keeps only in-frame clones here, not all; method: immunoSEQ multiplex PCR. Found here are under 130,000 clones, around 74% of them singletons; the top ten hold over 7%. The V gene lost 3 bases and the J gene lost 1 base, with 16 bases spanning the gap. CDR3 length: 16 amino acids. Germline values: CDR1 SGHRS, CDR2 YFSETQ. The sample consisted of PBMCs. The clonotype was recovered from a middle-aged woman in good health and CMV-seropositive. The chain combines TRBV5-1 with TRBJ1-2; D may be TRBD1 (6 bases). The CDR3 reads CASSSNRLDSNYGYTF. As DNA, the CDR3 is TGCGCCAGCAGCTCGAACCGGTTGGACAGTAACTATGGCTACACCTTC.